Following are 14 T cell receptor beta chains from one sample sequenced in a study of shared clonotypes between healthy human individuals. The assay was immunoSEQ multiplex PCR, and TCRdb's table has in-frame clones only and misses some. This sample has more than 2 million clones, with about 95% found just once. Input material: naive CD4+ T cells sorted from blood. Subset denoted: CD45RA+ positively selected. Source of these receptors: a young man in good health.

The chain has TRBV7-2 and TRBJ1-5, with TRBD1 matching over 8 bases. CDR1 is SGHTA and CDR2 is FQGNSA in the germline V gene. The CDR3 runs to 13 residues. V trimming: 3 bases; J trimming: 11 bases; junction bases outside the gene matches: 6. CDR3 sequence: CASSLDRVGAQHF. The CDR3 DNA reads TGTGCCAGCAGCTTGGACAGGGTTGGAGCCCAGCATTTT.

This clone was recorded once. The chain is built from TRBV7-9 and TRBJ2-3; 7 bases fit TRBD1. The CDR3 spans 14 residues. From germline, CDR1 is SEHNR and CDR2 FQNEAQ (reference sequence). The V segment lost 6 bases and the J segment 5 bases; nucleotides outside the gene matches: 8. In DNA form, the CDR3 reads TGTGCCAGCAGTTATTCTACAGGGGAAGATACGCAGTATTTT. It codes for CASSYSTGEDTQYF.

The V gene is TRBV5-1, the J gene TRBJ2-7, with 8 bases aligning to TRBD1. V lost 4 bases, J lost 5 bases, and 8 bases stayed unmatched. The germline V gene encodes CDR1 SGHRS and CDR2 YFSETQ. This CDR3 is built from 14 residues. CDR3 protein: CASSTGQGNDEQYF. CDR3 DNA: TGCGCCAGCAGCACCGGACAGGGAAACGACGAGCAGTACTTC.

As concerns this clone: This same CDR3 is encoded by further DNA sequences in the sample. V gene TRBV19 combines with J gene TRBJ1-2; 7 bases match TRBD1. V lost 8 bases and J lost 0; bases outside the gene matches: 3. Germline V gene sequence: CDR1 LNHDA, CDR2 SQIVND (reference sequence). This CDR3 has 13 residues. The CDR3 is CASRTGANYGYTF. The CDR3 coding sequence is TGTGCCAGTCGGACAGGAGCTAACTATGGCTACACCTTC.

The chain recombines TRBV30 with TRBJ1-4; TRBD1 matches 7 bases. CDR3 length: 13 amino acids. Per germline, CDR1 GTSNPN and CDR2 SVGIG (reference sequence). V lost 1 base, J lost 7 bases, and 3 bases stayed unmatched. CDR3 sequence: CAWSAGGSEKLFF. In DNA form, the CDR3 reads TGTGCCTGGAGTGCAGGGGGTAGTGAAAAACTGTTTTTT.

J is TRBJ1-2 and V is TRBV19; 9 bases align to TRBD1. CDR1 and CDR2 from the germline V gene are LNHDA and SQIVND (reference sequence). V shed 10 bases and J 4 bases; nucleotides not matched to a gene: 4. The length of the CDR3 is 12 residues. The CDR3 nucleotides are TGTGCCACGGGACAGGGCGGCTATGGCTACACCTTC. Its protein is CATGQGGYGYTF.

This clone was seen ten or more times. The chain employs TRBV5-4 and TRBJ1-2; a weak D match, TRBD1 (5 bases). Germline loops: CDR1 SGHNT, CDR2 YYREEE (reference sequence). This CDR3 has 15 amino acids. Trimming pared 3 bases from V and 4 bases from J, leaving 16 bases between. CDR3 nucleotide sequence: TGTGCCAGCAGCTGTTCCGGGACGGAATGCTATGGCTACACCTTC. This codes for CASSCSGTECYGYTF.

The chain uses TRBV21-1 and TRBJ2-7; TRBD2 reflects the table's D call only, with no check against the DNA. TRBV21-1 is a recognized pseudogene. CDR3 length: 16 amino acids. Here the CDR3 reads CASSTLLAARPYEQYF. The CDR3 coding sequence is TGTGCCAGCAGCACTCTACTAGCGGCCCGTCCCTACGAGCAGTACTTC.

The rearrangement uses TRBV27 and TRBJ1-4, with TRBD1 matching 7 bases. Germline values: CDR1 MNHEY, CDR2 SMNVEV (reference sequence). Trimming took 4 bases from V and 6 from J; bases not matched to a gene: 11. CDR3 length equals 16 residues. The DNA for the CDR3 is TGTGCCAGCAGTTCGGGCATCAGGGGGGAGCATGAAAAACTGTTTTTT. It encodes CASSSGIRGEHEKLFF.

This clone appeared a single time. This sequence joins TRBV7-9 and TRBJ1-1; the D is unclear. Germline values: CDR1 SEHNR, CDR2 FQNEAQ (reference sequence). The CDR3 consists of 15 residues. Trimming removed 3 bases at V and 1 base at J, with 12 bases between. CDR3 loop: CASSFSGIPNTEAFF. The CDR3, as DNA: TGTGCCAGCAGCTTCAGTGGTATCCCGAACACTGAAGCTTTCTTT.

The chain recombines TRBV7-2 with TRBJ2-1; possibly TRBD1 for D (5 bases). Between the trimmed V and J ends, which lost 3 bases and 8 bases, there was a span of 14 bases. This CDR3 is built from 14 residues. Per germline, CDR1 SGHTA and CDR2 FQGNSA. In nucleotides, the CDR3 is TGTGCCAGCAGCTTTAGTCGGGCAGGGCATGAGCAGTTCTTC. Translation gives CASSFSRAGHEQFF.

The chain carries TRBV7-9 and TRBJ1-2; TRBD1 matches at 11 bases. The CDR3 has 14 residues. With 5 bases clipped from V and 6 bases from J, the junction kept 5 bases outside the gene matches. Germline values: CDR1 SEHNR, CDR2 FQNEAQ (reference sequence). In DNA form, the CDR3 reads TGTGCCAGCAGCCATGGACAGGGGGCCGATGGCTACACCTTC. Protein product: CASSHGQGADGYTF.

The rearrangement uses TRBV5-1 and TRBJ2-7; 10 bases fit TRBD1. Germline trimming cut 4 bases from V and 5 bases from J; bases unmatched to any gene: 3. Germline values: CDR1 SGHRS, CDR2 YFSETQ. This CDR3 spans 13 amino acids. The CDR3 spells CASSKDRGDEQYF. CDR3 in DNA: TGCGCCAGCAGCAAGGACAGGGGGGACGAGCAGTACTTC. The whole variable domain, remainder taken from reference TRBV5-1 and TRBJ2-7, is KAGVTQTPRYLIKTRGQQVTLSCSPISGHRSVSWYQQTPGQGLQFLFEYFSETQRNKGNFPGRFSGRQFSNSRSEMNVSTLELGDSALYLCASSKDRGDEQYFGPGTRLTVT.

Remarks on this clone: This same CDR3 is encoded by further DNA sequences in the sample. The gene calls are TRBV30 and TRBJ2-3, with D hard to call. V was pared by 2 bases and J by 4 bases, with 7 bases between. The CDR3 covers 12 residues. Germline CDR1 is GTSNPN and CDR2 is SVGIG (reference sequence). The CDR3 reads CAWSLPPDTQYF. The CDR3 DNA reads as TGTGCCTGGAGTCTACCCCCAGATACGCAGTATTTT.